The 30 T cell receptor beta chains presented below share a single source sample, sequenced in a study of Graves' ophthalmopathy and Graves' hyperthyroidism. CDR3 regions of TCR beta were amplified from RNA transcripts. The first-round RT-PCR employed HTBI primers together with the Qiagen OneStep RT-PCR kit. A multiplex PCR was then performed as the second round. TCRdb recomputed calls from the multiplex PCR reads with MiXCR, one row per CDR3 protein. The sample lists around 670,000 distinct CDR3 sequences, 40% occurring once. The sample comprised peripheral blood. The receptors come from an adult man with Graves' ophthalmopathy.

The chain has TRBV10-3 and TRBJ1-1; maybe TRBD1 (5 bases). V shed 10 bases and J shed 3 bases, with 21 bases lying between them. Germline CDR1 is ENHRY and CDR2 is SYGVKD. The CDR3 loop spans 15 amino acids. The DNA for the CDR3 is TGTGCCAGTCTCGGAACAGGCCAAGGGGACACTGAAGCTTTCTTT. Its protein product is CASLGTGQGDTEAFF.

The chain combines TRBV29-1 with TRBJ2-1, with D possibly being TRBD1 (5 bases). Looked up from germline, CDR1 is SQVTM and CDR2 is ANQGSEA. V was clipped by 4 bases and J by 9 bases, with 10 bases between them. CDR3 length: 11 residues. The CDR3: CSVAQGSEQFF. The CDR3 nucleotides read TGCAGCGTTGCTCAGGGAAGTGAGCAGTTCTTC.

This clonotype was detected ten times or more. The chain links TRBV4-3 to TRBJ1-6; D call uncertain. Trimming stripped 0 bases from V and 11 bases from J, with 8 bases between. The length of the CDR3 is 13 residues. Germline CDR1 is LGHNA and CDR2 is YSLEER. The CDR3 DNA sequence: TGCGCCAGCAGCCAAGATCAAGGGACACCCCTCCACTTT. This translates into CASSQDQGTPLHF.

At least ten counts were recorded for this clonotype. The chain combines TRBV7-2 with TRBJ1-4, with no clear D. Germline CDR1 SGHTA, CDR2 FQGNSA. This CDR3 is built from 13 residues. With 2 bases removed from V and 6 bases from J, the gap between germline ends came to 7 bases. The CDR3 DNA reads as TGTGCCAGCAGCTTACAACCGGATGAAAAACTGTTTTTT. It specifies CASSLQPDEKLFF.

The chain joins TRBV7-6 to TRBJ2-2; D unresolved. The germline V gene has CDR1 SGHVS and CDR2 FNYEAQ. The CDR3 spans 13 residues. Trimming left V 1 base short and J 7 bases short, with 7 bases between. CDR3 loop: CASSLELGGELFF. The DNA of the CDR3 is TGTGCCAGCAGCTTAGAGTTGGGCGGGGAGCTGTTTTTT.

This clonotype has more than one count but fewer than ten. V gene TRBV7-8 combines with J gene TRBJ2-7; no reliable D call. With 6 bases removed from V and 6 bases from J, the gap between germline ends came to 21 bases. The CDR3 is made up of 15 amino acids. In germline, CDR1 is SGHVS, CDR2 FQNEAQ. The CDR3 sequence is CASSPRSTKRREQYF. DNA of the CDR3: TGTGCCAGCAGTCCCCGGTCCACAAAACGACGCGAGCAGTACTTC.

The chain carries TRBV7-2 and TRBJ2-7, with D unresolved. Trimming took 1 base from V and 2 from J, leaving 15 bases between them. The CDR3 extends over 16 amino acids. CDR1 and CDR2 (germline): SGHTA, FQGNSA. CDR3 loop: CASSLGVWPIPYEQYF. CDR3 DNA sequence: TGTGCCAGCAGCTTAGGGGTATGGCCTATACCCTACGAGCAGTACTTC.

The CDR3 DNA sequence: TGTGCCAGACAGGGCAATGGCTACACCTTC. This encodes CARQGNGYTF. The rearrangement links TRBV25-1 to TRBJ1-2, with D perhaps matching TRBD1 (6 bases). Germline assignment: CDR1 MGHDK and CDR2 SYGVNS. The CDR3 spans 10 residues. Trimming cost V 9 bases and J 6 bases, with 8 bases left between them.

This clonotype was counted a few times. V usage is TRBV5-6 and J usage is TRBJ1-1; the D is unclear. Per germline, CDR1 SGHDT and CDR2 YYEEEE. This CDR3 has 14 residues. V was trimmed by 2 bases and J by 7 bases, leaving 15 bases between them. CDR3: CASSFSAAQNEAFF. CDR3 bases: TGTGCCAGCAGCTTCTCGGCAGCCCAAAATGAAGCTTTCTTT.

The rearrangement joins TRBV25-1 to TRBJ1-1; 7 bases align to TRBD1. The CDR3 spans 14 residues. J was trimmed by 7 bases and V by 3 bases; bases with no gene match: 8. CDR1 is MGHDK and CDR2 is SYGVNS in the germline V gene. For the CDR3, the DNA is TGTGCCAGCAGTGACCCCAGGGGGTGGGGTGAAGCTTTCTTT. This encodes CASSDPRGWGEAFF.

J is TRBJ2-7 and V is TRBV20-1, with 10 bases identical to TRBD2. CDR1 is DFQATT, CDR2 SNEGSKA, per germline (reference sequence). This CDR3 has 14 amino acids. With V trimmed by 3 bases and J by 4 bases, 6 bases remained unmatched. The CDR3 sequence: CSASYSGGPYEQYF. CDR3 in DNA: TGCAGTGCTAGTTATAGCGGGGGGCCGTACGAGCAGTACTTC.

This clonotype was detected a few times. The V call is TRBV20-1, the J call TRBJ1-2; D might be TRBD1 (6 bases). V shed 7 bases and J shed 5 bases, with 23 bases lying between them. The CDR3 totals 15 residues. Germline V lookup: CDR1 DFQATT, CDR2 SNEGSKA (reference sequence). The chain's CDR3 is CSVLLVRGAGYGYTF. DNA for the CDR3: TGCAGTGTATTACTTGTGAGGGGGGCGGGGTATGGCTACACCTTC.

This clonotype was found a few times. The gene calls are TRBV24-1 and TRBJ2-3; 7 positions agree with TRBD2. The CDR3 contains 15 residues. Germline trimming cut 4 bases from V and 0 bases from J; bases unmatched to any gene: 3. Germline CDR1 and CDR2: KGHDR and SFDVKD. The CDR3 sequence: CATSERTRSTDTQYF. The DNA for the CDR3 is TGTGCCACCAGTGAGCGGACTAGGAGCACAGATACGCAGTATTTT.

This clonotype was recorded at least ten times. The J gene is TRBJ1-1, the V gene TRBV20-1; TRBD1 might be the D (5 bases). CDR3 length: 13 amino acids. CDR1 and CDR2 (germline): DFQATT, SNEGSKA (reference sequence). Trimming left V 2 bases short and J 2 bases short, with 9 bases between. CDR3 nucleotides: TGCAGTGCTAGACCGCGGACAAACACTGAAGCTTTCTTT. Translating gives CSARPRTNTEAFF.

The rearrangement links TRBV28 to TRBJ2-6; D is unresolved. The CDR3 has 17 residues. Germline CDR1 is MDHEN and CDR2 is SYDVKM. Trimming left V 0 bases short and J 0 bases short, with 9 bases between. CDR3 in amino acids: CASSLWVSTSGANVLTF. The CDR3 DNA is TGTGCCAGCAGTTTATGGGTTAGCACCTCTGGGGCCAACGTCCTGACTTTC. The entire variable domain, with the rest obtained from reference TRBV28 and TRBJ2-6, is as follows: DVKVTQSSRYLVKRTGEKVFLECVQDMDHENMFWYRQDPGLGLRLIYFSYDVKMKEKGDIPEGYSVSREKKERFSLILESASTNQTSMYLCASSLWVSTSGANVLTFGAGSRLTVL.

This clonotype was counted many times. The CDR3 loop reads CSAPDRVQTQYF. As DNA, the CDR3 is TGCAGTGCCCCGGACAGGGTCCAGACCCAGTACTTC. The chain combines TRBV20-1 with TRBJ2-5, with 8 bases lining up with TRBD1. The CDR3 is 12 amino acids. Germline V gene lookup returns CDR1 DFQATT and CDR2 SNEGSKA (reference sequence). Germline trimming cut 6 bases from V and 6 bases from J; bases unmatched to any gene: 6.

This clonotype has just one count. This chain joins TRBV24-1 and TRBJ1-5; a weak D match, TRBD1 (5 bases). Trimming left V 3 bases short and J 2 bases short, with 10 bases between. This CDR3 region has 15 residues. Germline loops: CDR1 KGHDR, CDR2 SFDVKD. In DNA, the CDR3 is TGTGCCACCAGTGATCCAGGGAAAGGCAATCAGCCCCAGCATTTT. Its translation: CATSDPGKGNQPQHF.

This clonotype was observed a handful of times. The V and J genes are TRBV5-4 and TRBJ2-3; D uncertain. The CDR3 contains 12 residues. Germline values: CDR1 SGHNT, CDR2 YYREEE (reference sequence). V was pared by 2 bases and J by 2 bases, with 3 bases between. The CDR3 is CASSLHTDTQYF. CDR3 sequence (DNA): TGTGCCAGCAGCTTACACACAGATACGCAGTATTTT. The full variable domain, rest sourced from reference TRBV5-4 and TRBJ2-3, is ETGVTQSPTHLIKTRGQQVTLRCSSQSGHNTVSWYQQALGQGPQFIFQYYREEENGRGNFPPRFSGLQFPNYSSELNVNALELDDSALYLCASSLHTDTQYFGPGTRLTVL.

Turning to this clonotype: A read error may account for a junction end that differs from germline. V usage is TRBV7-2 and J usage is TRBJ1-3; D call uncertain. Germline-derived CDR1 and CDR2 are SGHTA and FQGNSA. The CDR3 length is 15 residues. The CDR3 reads CASSRNQIPGSTIYF. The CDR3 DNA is TGTGCCAGCAGCCGCAATCAGATCCCTGGAAGCACCATATATTTT.

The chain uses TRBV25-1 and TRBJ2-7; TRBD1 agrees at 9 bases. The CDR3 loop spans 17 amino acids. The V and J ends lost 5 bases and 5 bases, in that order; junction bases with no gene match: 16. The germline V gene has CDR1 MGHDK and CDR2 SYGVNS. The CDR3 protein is CASSYSKAGQGFDEQYF. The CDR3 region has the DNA TGTGCCAGCAGTTACTCGAAGGCGGGACAGGGCTTCGACGAGCAGTACTTC.

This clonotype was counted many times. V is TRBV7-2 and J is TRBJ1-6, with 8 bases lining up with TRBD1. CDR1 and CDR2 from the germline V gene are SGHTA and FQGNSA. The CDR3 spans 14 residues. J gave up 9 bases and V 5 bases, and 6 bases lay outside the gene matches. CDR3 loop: CASSIGTGGSPLHF. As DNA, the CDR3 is TGTGCCAGCAGCATCGGGACAGGCGGTTCACCCCTCCACTTT. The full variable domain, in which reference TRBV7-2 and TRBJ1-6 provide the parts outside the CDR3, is GAGVSQSPSNKVTEKGKDVELRCDPISGHTALYWYRQSLGQGLEFLIYFQGNSAPDKSGLPSDRFSAERTGGSVSTLTIQRTQQEDSAVYLCASSIGTGGSPLHFGNGTRLTVT.

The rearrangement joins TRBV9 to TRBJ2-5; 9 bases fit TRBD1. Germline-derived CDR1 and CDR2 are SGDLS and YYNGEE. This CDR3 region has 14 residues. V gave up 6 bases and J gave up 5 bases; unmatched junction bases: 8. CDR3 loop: CASTRDRASETQYF. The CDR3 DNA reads TGTGCCAGCACCCGGGACAGGGCTTCCGAGACCCAGTACTTC.

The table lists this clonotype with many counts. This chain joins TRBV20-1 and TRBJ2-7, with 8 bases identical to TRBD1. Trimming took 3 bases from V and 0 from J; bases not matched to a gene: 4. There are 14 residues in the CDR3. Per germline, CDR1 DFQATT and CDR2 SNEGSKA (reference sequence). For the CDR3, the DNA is TGCAGTGCTAGGAGACAGGGGAGCTCCTACGAGCAGTACTTC. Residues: CSARRQGSSYEQYF.

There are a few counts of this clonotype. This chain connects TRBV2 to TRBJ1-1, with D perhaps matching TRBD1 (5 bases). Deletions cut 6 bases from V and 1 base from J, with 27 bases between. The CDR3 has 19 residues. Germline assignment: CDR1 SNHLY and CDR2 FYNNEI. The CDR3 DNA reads TGTGCCAGCAGGCCAACGCTTACCCTCCCAGCGGGGCGGAACACTGAAGCTTTCTTT. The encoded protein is CASRPTLTLPAGRNTEAFF.

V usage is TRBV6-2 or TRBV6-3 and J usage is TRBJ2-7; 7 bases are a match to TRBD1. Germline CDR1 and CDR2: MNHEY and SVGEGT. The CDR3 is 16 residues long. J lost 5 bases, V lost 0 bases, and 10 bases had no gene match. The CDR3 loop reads CASSYSRDSPWDEQYF. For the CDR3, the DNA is TGTGCCAGCAGTTACTCCCGGGACAGCCCCTGGGACGAGCAGTACTTC.

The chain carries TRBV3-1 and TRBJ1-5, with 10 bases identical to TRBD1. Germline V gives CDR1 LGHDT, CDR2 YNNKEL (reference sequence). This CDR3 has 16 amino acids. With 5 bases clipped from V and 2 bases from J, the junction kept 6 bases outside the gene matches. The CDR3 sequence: CASSAAGTGGNQPQHF. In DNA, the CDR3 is TGTGCCAGCAGCGCGGCCGGGACAGGGGGCAATCAGCCCCAGCATTTT.

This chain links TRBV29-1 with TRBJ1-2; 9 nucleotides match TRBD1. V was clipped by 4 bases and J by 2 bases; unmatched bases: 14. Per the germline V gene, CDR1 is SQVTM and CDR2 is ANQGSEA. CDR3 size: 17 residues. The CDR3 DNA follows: TGCAGCGTTGTCCTACCCGGGACAGGGATATTCAACTATGGCTACACCTTC. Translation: CSVVLPGTGIFNYGYTF.

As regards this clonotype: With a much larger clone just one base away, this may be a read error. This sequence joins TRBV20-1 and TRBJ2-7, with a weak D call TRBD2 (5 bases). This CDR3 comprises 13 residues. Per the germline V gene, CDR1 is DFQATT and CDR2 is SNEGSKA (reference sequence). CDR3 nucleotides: TGCAGTACTAGAGATTTGAGGAGAATCGAGCAGTACTTC. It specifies CSTRDLRRIEQYF.

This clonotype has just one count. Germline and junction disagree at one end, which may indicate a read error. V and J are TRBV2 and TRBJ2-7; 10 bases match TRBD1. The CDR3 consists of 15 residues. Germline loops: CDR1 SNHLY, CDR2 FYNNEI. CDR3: CASSQDRDRGYEQYF. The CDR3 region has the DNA TGCGCCAGCAGCCAGGACCGGGACAGGGGCTACGAGCAGTACTTC. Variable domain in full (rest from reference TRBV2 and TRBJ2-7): EPEVTQTPSHQVTQMGQEVILRCVPISNHLYFYWYRQILGQKVEFLVSFYNNEISEKSEIFDDQFSVERPDGSNFTLKIRSTKLEDSAMYFCASSQDRDRGYEQYFGPGTRLTVT.

The CDR3 reads CSASGDRGTTEAFF. Here the CDR3 DNA reads TGCAGTGCCAGTGGGGACAGGGGAACAACTGAAGCTTTCTTT. This sequence joins TRBV20-1 and TRBJ1-1; 10 nucleotides line up with TRBD1. CDR1 and CDR2 (germline): DFQATT, SNEGSKA (reference sequence). CDR3 length equals 14 residues. V shed 6 bases, J shed 5 bases, and the junction held 9 bases outside the gene matches.